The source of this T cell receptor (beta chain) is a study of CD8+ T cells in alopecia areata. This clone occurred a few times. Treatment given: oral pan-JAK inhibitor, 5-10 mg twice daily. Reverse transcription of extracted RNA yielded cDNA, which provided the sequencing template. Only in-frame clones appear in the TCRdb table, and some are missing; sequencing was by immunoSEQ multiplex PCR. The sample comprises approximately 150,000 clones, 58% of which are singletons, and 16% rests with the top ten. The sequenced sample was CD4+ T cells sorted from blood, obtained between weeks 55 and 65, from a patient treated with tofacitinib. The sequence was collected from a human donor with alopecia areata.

The DNA of the CDR3 is TGTGCCAGCAGCTCGAAAAGGGAAGCTGAAGCTTTCTTT. Its translation: CASSSKREAEAFF. The chain combines TRBV5-4 with TRBJ1-1; D unresolved. In germline, CDR1 is SGHNT, CDR2 YYREEE (reference sequence). The CDR3 totals 13 residues. The V and J ends lost 3 bases and 6 bases respectively, with 12 bases between them.